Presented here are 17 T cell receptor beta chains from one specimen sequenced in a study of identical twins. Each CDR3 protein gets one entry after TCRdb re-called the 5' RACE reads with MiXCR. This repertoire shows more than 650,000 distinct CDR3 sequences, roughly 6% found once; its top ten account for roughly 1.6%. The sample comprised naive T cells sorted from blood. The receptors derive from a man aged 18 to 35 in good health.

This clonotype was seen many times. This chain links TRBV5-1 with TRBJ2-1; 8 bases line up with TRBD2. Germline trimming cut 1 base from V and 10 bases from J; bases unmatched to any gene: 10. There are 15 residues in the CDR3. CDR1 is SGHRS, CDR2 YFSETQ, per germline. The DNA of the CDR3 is TGCGCCAGCAGCTTGACAAGCGGGAGTAAAAGGGAGCAGTTCTTC. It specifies CASSLTSGSKREQFF.

The CDR3 DNA sequence: TGTGCCAGCAGTTACTATAGCGGGAGGGCCCACAATGAGCAGTTCTTC. It is translated as CASSYYSGRAHNEQFF. The J gene is TRBJ2-1, the V gene TRBV6-2 or TRBV6-3; TRBD2 aligns across 11 bases. Germline CDR1 is MNHEY and CDR2 is SVGEGT. Trimming removed 1 base from V and 5 bases from J; junction bases left unmatched: 4. The CDR3 extends over 16 amino acids.

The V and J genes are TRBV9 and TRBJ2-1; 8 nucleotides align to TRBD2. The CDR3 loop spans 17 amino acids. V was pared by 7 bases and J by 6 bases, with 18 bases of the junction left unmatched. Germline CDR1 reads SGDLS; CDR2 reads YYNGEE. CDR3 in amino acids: CASSSLLAAGGINEQFF. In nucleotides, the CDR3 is TGTGCCAGCTCCTCCCTACTAGCGGCGGGAGGTATCAATGAGCAGTTCTTC.

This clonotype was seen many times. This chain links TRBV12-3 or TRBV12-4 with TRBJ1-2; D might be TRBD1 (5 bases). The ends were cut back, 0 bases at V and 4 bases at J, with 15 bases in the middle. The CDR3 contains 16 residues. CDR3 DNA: TGTGCCAGCAGTTTAGCGCCCGGGGCGCGAGTCTATGGCTACACCTTC. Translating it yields CASSLAPGARVYGYTF.

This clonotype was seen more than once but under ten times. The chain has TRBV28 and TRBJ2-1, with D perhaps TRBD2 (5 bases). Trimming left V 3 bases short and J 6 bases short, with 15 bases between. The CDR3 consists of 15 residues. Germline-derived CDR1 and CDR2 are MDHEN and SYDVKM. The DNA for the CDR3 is TGTGCCAGCAGTTTTGTGGGTAGACGGGGCAATGAGCAGTTCTTC. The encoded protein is CASSFVGRRGNEQFF.

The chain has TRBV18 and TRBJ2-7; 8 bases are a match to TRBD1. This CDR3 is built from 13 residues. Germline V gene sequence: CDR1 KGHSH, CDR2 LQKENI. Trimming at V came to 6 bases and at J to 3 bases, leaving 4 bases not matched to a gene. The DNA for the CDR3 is TGTGCCAGCTCGACAGGGGACTTCTACGAGCAGTACGTC. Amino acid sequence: CASSTGDFYEQYV.

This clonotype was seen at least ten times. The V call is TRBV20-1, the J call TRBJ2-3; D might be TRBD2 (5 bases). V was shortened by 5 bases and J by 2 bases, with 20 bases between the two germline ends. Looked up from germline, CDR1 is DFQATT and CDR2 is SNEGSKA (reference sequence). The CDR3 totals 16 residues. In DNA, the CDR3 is TGCAGTGCTCTACCTACCGGACTCCTACCCACAGATACGCAGTATTTT. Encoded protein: CSALPTGLLPTDTQYF.

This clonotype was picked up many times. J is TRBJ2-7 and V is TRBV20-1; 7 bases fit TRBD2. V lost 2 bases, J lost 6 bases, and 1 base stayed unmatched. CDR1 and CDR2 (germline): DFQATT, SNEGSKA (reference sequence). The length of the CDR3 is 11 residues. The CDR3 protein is CSARRGVEQYV. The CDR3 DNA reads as TGCAGTGCTAGACGGGGGGTCGAGCAGTACGTC.

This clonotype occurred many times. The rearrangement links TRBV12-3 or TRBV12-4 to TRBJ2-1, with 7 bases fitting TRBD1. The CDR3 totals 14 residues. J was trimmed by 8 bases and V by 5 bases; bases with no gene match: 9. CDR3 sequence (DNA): TGTGCCAGCAGTCCTCGACAGGGTTTCGATGAGCAGTTCTTC. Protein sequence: CASSPRQGFDEQFF.

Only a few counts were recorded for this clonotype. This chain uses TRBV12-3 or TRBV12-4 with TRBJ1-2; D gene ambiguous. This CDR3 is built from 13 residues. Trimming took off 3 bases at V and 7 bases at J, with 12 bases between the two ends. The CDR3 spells CASSLNKVPGYTF. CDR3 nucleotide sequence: TGTGCCAGCAGTTTGAATAAGGTTCCTGGCTACACCTTC.

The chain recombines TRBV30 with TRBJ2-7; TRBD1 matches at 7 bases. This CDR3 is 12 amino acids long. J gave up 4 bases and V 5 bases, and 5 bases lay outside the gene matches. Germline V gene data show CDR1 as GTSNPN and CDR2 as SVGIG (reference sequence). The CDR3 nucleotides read TGTGCCTGGTTGAGGGGGCCGTACGAGCAGTACTTC. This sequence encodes CAWLRGPYEQYF.

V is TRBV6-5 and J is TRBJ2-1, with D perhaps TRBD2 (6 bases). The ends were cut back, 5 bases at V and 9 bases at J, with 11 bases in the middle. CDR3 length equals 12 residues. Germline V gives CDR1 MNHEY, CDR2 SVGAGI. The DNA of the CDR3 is TGTGCCAGCAGTCCCGGGACTCGTGAGCAGTTCTTC. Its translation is CASSPGTREQFF.

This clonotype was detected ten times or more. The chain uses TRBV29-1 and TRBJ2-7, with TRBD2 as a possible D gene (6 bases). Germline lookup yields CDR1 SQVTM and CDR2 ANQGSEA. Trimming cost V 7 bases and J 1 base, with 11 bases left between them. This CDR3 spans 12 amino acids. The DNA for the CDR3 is TGCAGCGCCCTCGGGAGTTCCTACGAGCAGTACTTC. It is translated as CSALGSSYEQYF.

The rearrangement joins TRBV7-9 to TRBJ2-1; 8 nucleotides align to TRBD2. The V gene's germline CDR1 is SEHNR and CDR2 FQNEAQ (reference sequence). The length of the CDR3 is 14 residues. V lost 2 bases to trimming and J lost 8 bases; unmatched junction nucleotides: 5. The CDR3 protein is CASSLMSGGDEQFF. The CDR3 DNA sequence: TGTGCCAGCAGCTTAATGTCCGGGGGGGATGAGCAGTTCTTC.

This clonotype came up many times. The CDR3 sequence: CSARPVLAGPNEQFF. The CDR3 DNA is TGCAGTGCTAGGCCGGTACTAGCGGGTCCAAATGAGCAGTTCTTC. The V and J genes are TRBV20-1 and TRBJ2-1, with 9 nucleotides matching TRBD2. The CDR3 is 15 amino acids. The germline V gene has CDR1 DFQATT and CDR2 SNEGSKA (reference sequence). With 3 bases clipped from V and 7 bases from J, the junction kept 10 bases outside the gene matches.

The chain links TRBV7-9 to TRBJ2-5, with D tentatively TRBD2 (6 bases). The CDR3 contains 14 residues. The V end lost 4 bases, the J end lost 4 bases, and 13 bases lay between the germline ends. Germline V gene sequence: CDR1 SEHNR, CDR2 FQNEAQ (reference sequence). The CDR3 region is CASSSRGGRETQYF. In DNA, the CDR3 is TGTGCCAGCAGCTCGCGGGGCGGTCGAGAGACCCAGTACTTC.

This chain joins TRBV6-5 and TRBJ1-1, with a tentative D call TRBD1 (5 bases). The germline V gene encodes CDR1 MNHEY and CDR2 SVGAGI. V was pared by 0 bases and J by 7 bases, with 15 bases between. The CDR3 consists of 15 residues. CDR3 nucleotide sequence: TGTGCCAGCAGTTACTCAGGGGCGGGTGCCTTTGAAGCTTTCTTT. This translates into CASSYSGAGAFEAFF.